This T cell receptor beta chain appears in the sequencing data of a study of HIV-infected patients and healthy controls. The germline gives CDR1 SGHRS, CDR2 YFSETQ. CDR3 size: 14 residues. Deletions cut 1 base from V and 2 bases from J, with 9 bases between. In regard to this clonotype: Its antigen is unidentified.

cDNA was made from approximately 0.55 ug RNA using alpha and beta constant primers. Each of the alpha and beta chains got its own library through chain-specific third strand synthesis with indices. Ligation attached cDNA to a 5' RACE adapter that carried a random hexamer and SP2 site. Priming off the SP2 site generated the second strand. The library got P5 and P7 elements plus a second index, then an approximately 25-cycle PCR. Each CDR3 protein is one row after TCRdb ran MiXCR on the 5' RACE reads. The data contain some 15,000 distinct CDR3 sequences, more than 7.5% of them seen just once; the ten biggest clones take up around 5.5%. Study results and caveats: The seeming recovery of the Gini index after therapy in HIV-infected patients vanished in size-matched data.

Whole blood was used without fractionation, so all unsorted peripheral T cells were included. Sequencing was done on a sample of blood. The chain links TRBV5-1 to TRBJ2-5; the D gene is possibly TRBD2 (6 bases). The sequence was obtained from an adult in good health. The DNA for the CDR3 is TGCGCCAGCAGCTTGATTAGCGGACAAGAGACCCAGTACTTC. Amino acids: CASSLISGQETQYF.